These 25 T cell receptor beta chains originate from one sample sequenced in a study of regulatory T cells in long-lasting Graves disease. Sample time point: persistent/refractory GD, antithyroid drugs over 5 years with positive TRAb. From RNA extracted from PBMCs, the TCR library was made. Construction of TCR beta libraries relied on iRepertoire HTBI primers and on Arm-PCR targeting CDR3 regions. Each CDR3 protein is one row after TCRdb ran MiXCR on the multiplex PCR reads. The sample records nearly 350,000 distinct CDR3 sequences, around 20% being singletons. Sequenced here: peripheral blood mononuclear cells (PBMCs), sampled when the disease was refractory, from a patient treated with antithyroid drugs. These receptors were collected from a female donor with Graves disease.

The chain couples TRBV19 to TRBJ2-6; unclear D gene. V was clipped by 1 base and J by 0 bases, with 4 bases between them. The CDR3 covers 15 residues. Germline V CDR1 and CDR2: LNHDA, SQIVND (reference sequence). The CDR3 DNA reads TGTGCCAGTAGTATAGTGAGCTCTGGGGCCAACGTCCTGACTTTC. It specifies CASSIVSSGANVLTF.

The sample holds many counts of this clonotype. V and J are TRBV6-1 and TRBJ2-7, with D tentatively TRBD1 (6 bases). CDR3 length: 13 residues. Germline V gene lookup returns CDR1 MNHNS and CDR2 SASEGT. Trimming removed 6 bases from V and 3 bases from J, with 12 bases in between. This CDR3 is CASSQGGVYEQYF. The CDR3 DNA reads TGTGCCAGCAGCCAAGGGGGAGTCTACGAGCAGTACTTC.

This clonotype was seen ten or more times. The chain couples TRBV2 to TRBJ2-5; a possible D gene is TRBD1 (5 bases). V was clipped by 0 bases and J by 3 bases, with 8 bases between them. The CDR3 has 14 residues. Germline values: CDR1 SNHLY, CDR2 FYNNEI. The CDR3 nucleotides read TGTGCCAGCAGTGAAGCGGGCAGGGAAGAGACCCAGTACTTC. It translates to CASSEAGREETQYF.

This clonotype was recorded at least ten times. This chain connects TRBV28 to TRBJ2-7; 8 nucleotides match TRBD1. Germline CDR1 and CDR2: MDHEN and SYDVKM. CDR3 length equals 13 residues. The ends lost 9 bases at V and 2 bases at J; junction bases unmatched: 6. The CDR3 DNA reads as TGTGCCAGTTCGGGACAGGCCCCCTACGAGCAGTACTTC. Encoded protein: CASSGQAPYEQYF. The variable domain in full, with the rest retrieved from reference TRBV28 and TRBJ2-7, is DVKVTQSSRYLVKRTGEKVFLECVQDMDHENMFWYRQDPGLGLRLIYFSYDVKMKEKGDIPEGYSVSREKKERFSLILESASTNQTSMYLCASSGQAPYEQYFGPGTRLTVT.

This clonotype was seen at least ten times. CDR3 in amino acids: CASSLGGQGTDEQYF. The CDR3 bases are TGTGCCAGCAGTTTGGGGGGACAGGGTACTGACGAGCAGTACTTC. This chain joins TRBV28 and TRBJ2-7, with 9 bases aligning to TRBD1. The V segment lost 3 bases and the J segment 5 bases; nucleotides outside the gene matches: 8. Germline CDR1 is MDHEN and CDR2 is SYDVKM. The CDR3 spans 15 residues.

This clonotype was detected ten times or more. The chain joins TRBV7-9 to TRBJ2-5, with 7 bases that match TRBD2. CDR1 is SEHNR, CDR2 FQNEAQ, per germline (reference sequence). The trim removed 2 bases at V and 2 bases at J, leaving 2 bases unmatched. The length of the CDR3 is 14 residues. The CDR3 DNA is TGTGCCAGCAGCTTACTAGCGGTTCAAGAGACCCAGTACTTC. As protein: CASSLLAVQETQYF. Drawing the rest from reference TRBV7-9 and TRBJ2-5, the complete variable domain is DTGVSQNPRHKITKRGQNVTFRCDPISEHNRLYWYRQTLGQGPEFLTYFQNEAQLEKSRLLSDRFSAERPKGSFSTLEIQRTEQGDSAMYLCASSLLAVQETQYFGPGTRLLVL.

This clonotype was recorded at least ten times. The genes are TRBV12-3 or TRBV12-4 and TRBJ2-1; D is unclear. The CDR3 runs to 15 residues. V was clipped by 1 base and J by 4 bases, with 11 bases between them. CDR3 in amino acids: CASSLEGRLYNEQFF. DNA of the CDR3: TGTGCCAGCAGTTTAGAAGGCCGCCTGTACAATGAGCAGTTCTTC.

This clonotype was observed at least ten times. The chain carries TRBV20-1 and TRBJ1-3, with D perhaps matching TRBD1 (6 bases). V lost 3 bases, J lost 2 bases, and 20 bases lay in between. Germline CDR1 reads DFQATT; CDR2 reads SNEGSKA (reference sequence). CDR3 size: 17 residues. The CDR3 spells CSARDSGGLGPGNTIYF. The CDR3 coding sequence is TGCAGTGCTAGGGATAGCGGGGGCCTGGGGCCTGGAAACACCATATATTTT.

The table lists this clonotype with a few counts. The CDR3 region is CASSRGTGRAGTEAFF. DNA for the CDR3: TGTGCCAGCAGCCGTGGGACAGGGCGGGCGGGCACTGAAGCTTTCTTT. The chain has TRBV6-1 and TRBJ1-1, with 9 bases identical to TRBD1. This CDR3 spans 16 amino acids. V lost 6 bases and J lost 4; bases outside the gene matches: 12. The germline gives CDR1 MNHNS, CDR2 SASEGT.

V usage is TRBV2 and J usage is TRBJ2-3, with D unclear. The V gene's germline CDR1 is SNHLY and CDR2 FYNNEI. Trimming shortened V by 6 bases and J by 5 bases, and 9 bases separated the two germline ends. This CDR3 is built from 12 residues. CDR3 protein: CASRRVGDTQYF. For the CDR3, the DNA is TGTGCCAGCAGGAGAGTTGGAGATACGCAGTATTTT.

This clonotype was seen at least ten times. J is TRBJ2-5 and V is TRBV2, with TRBD1 as a possible D gene (6 bases). Germline V gene lookup returns CDR1 SNHLY and CDR2 FYNNEI. CDR3 length: 14 amino acids. The V end was cut by 6 bases, the J end by 5 bases, with 16 bases between. The CDR3 DNA sequence: TGTGCCAGCAGATTACAGGGTTCCCTGGAGACCCAGTACTTC. It translates to CASRLQGSLETQYF. The variable domain in full, with the rest retrieved from reference TRBV2 and TRBJ2-5, is EPEVTQTPSHQVTQMGQEVILRCVPISNHLYFYWYRQILGQKVEFLVSFYNNEISEKSEIFDDQFSVERPDGSNFTLKIRSTKLEDSAMYFCASRLQGSLETQYFGPGTRLLVL.

V is TRBV9 and J is TRBJ2-5; TRBD2 aligns across 10 bases. Germline V gene sequence: CDR1 SGDLS, CDR2 YYNGEE. Trimming removed 0 bases from V and 5 bases from J; junction bases left unmatched: 4. The CDR3 spans 15 residues. The CDR3 DNA sequence: TGTGCCAGCAGCGTAGGAGCGGGGGGGTACGAGACCCAGTACTTC. Translating it yields CASSVGAGGYETQYF.

In this sample, this clonotype turned up a few times. This chain links TRBV29-1 with TRBJ1-1, with 9 positions matching TRBD1. J lost 4 bases, V lost 6 bases, and 12 bases had no gene match. CDR3 size: 15 residues. CDR1 and CDR2 (germline): SQVTM, ANQGSEA. CDR3 coding DNA: TGCAGCGTAGCCTACAGGGGGCGCATAGGCACTGAAGCTTTCTTT. This sequence encodes CSVAYRGRIGTEAFF.

This clonotype occurred a few times. The rearrangement joins TRBV4-2 to TRBJ2-7; no clear D gene. The CDR3 has 15 residues. The germline V gene has CDR1 LGHNA and CDR2 YNFKEQ. The V gene lost 4 bases and the J gene lost 2 bases, with 15 bases spanning the gap. The CDR3 nucleotides read TGTGCCAGCAGCCCCGAAGAGTCGGCAGCCTACGAGCAGTACTTC. Translating gives CASSPEESAAYEQYF.

The chain links TRBV15 to TRBJ2-1; no definite D call. Germline V lookup: CDR1 LNHNV, CDR2 YYDKDF (reference sequence). The CDR3 sequence is 14 residues long. The V gene lost 1 base and the J gene lost 3 bases, with 7 bases spanning the gap. CDR3 sequence: CATSRAQGYNEQFF. CDR3 DNA: TGTGCCACCAGCAGAGCGCAAGGCTACAATGAGCAGTTCTTC.

This clonotype has just a few counts. This chain links TRBV19 with TRBJ1-1; D unresolved. The CDR3 contains 12 residues. The V end lost 4 bases, the J end lost 6 bases, and 9 bases lay between the germline ends. CDR1 is LNHDA and CDR2 is SQIVND in the germline V gene (reference sequence). This chain's CDR3 is CASSTLGSEAFF. CDR3 coding DNA: TGTGCCAGTAGTACCCTAGGTTCTGAAGCTTTCTTT.

This clonotype has more than one count but fewer than ten. J is TRBJ1-4 and V is TRBV7-2; D uncertain. The CDR3 covers 14 residues. V was shortened by 6 bases and J by 1 base, with 9 bases between the two germline ends. Germline V CDR1 and CDR2: SGHTA, FQGNSA. CDR3 DNA: TGTGCCAGCAGTTGGAGTTTAACTAATGAAAAACTGTTTTTT. It is translated as CASSWSLTNEKLFF.

The V gene is TRBV19, the J gene TRBJ1-4, with D uncertain. V was pared by 1 base and J by 8 bases, with 14 bases between. Germline loops: CDR1 LNHDA, CDR2 SQIVND (reference sequence). This CDR3 comprises 15 residues. DNA of the CDR3: TGTGCCAGTAGTATAGTGCAGACGTCGAGCGAAAAACTGTTTTTT. Protein product: CASSIVQTSSEKLFF.

The rearrangement uses TRBV6-1 and TRBJ2-1, with 11 bases that match TRBD2. CDR1 is MNHNS and CDR2 is SASEGT in the germline V gene. The CDR3 covers 14 residues. V lost 10 bases to trimming and J lost 8 bases; unmatched junction nucleotides: 10. CDR3 nucleotides: TGTGCCACTCTACCACTAGCGGGAGACTATGAGCAGTTCTTC. It specifies CATLPLAGDYEQFF.

At least ten counts were recorded for this clonotype. The chain is built from TRBV5-6 and TRBJ2-7; D is possibly TRBD1 (5 bases). Trimming removed 4 bases at V and 7 bases at J, with 18 bases between. The CDR3 consists of 14 residues. Germline CDR1 SGHDT, CDR2 YYEEEE. The CDR3, as DNA: TGTGCCAGCAGCCAGGACATACCGGAAGAGGAGCAGTACTTC. The encoded protein is CASSQDIPEEEQYF.

This clonotype was counted ten times or more. The chain combines TRBV6-1 with TRBJ2-5; tentative D call: TRBD2 (5 bases). Germline V gives CDR1 MNHNS, CDR2 SASEGT. Trimming cost V 5 bases and J 0 bases, with 7 bases left between them. This CDR3 contains 13 residues. CDR3 sequence: CASSHGDQETQYF. CDR3 nucleotides: TGTGCCAGCAGTCACGGGGACCAAGAGACCCAGTACTTC.

A remark on this clonotype: A much larger clone lies a single base off, so this may be a read error. V and J are TRBV2 and TRBJ2-2; 8 bases match TRBD2. The CDR3 totals 14 residues. Looked up from germline, CDR1 is SNHLY and CDR2 is FYNNEI. The DNA of the CDR3 is TGTGCCAGCAGTGGACTAGCGAGCGCCGGGGAGCTGCTTTTT. Translation gives CASSGLASAGELLF.

This clonotype has more than one count but fewer than ten. This chain uses TRBV27 with TRBJ1-2, with 7 bases aligning to TRBD1. The CDR3 extends over 14 amino acids. Unmatched junction bases numbered 6, after V lost 6 bases and J lost 2 bases. Per the germline V gene, CDR1 is MNHEY and CDR2 is SMNVEV (reference sequence). CDR3 sequence reads: CASRLQGPNYGYTF. For the CDR3, the DNA is TGTGCCAGCAGATTACAGGGGCCAAACTATGGCTACACCTTC.

This clonotype was seen more than once but under ten times. V and J are TRBV20-1 and TRBJ1-4; 9 nucleotides agree with TRBD1. From germline, CDR1 is DFQATT and CDR2 SNEGSKA (reference sequence). Trimming took 3 bases from V and 0 from J; bases not matched to a gene: 5. The length of the CDR3 is 16 residues. CDR3 in amino acids: CSARRNRGPTNEKLFF. The CDR3 nucleotides are TGCAGTGCTAGGAGGAACAGGGGGCCAACTAATGAAAAACTGTTTTTT.

This clonotype was seen at least ten times. This chain links TRBV2 with TRBJ1-1; perhaps TRBD1 as D (6 bases). This CDR3 comprises 15 residues. Deletions cut 5 bases from V and 1 base from J, with 14 bases between. CDR1 and CDR2 from the germline V gene are SNHLY and FYNNEI. DNA for the CDR3: TGTGCCAGCAGTCGGATGGGACACCCGAACACTGAAGCTTTCTTT. Protein sequence: CASSRMGHPNTEAFF.